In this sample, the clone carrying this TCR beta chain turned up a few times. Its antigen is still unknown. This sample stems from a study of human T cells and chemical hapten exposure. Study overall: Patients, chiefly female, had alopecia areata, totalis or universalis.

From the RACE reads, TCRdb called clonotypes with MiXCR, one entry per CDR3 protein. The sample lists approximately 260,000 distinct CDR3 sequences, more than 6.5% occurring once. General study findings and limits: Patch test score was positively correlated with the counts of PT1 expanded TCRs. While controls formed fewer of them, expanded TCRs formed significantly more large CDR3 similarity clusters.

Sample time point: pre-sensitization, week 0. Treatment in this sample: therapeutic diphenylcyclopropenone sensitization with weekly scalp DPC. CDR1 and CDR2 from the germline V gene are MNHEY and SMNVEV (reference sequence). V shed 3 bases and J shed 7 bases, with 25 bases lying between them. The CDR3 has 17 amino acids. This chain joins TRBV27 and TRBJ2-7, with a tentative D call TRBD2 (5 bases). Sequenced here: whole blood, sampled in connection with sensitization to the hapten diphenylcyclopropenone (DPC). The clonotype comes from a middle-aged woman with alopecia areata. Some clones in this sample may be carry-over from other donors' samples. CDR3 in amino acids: CASSFLLNPGLVGEQYF. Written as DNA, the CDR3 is TGTGCCAGCAGTTTTCTCCTAAATCCGGGGTTAGTCGGGGAGCAGTACTTC.